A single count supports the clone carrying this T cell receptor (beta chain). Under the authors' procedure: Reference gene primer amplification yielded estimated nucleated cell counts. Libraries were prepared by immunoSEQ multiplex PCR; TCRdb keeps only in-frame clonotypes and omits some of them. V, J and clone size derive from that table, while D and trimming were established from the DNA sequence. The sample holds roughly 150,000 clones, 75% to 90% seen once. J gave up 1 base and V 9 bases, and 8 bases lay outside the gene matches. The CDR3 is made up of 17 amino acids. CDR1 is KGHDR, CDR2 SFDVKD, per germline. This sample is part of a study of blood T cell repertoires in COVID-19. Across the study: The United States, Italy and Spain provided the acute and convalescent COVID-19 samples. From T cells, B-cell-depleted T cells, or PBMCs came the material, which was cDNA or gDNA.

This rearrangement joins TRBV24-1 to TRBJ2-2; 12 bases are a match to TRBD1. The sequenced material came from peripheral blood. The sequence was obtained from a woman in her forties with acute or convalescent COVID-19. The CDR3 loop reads CATGQGQGALNTGELFF. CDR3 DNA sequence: TGTGCCACCGGTCAGGGACAGGGGGCTTTGAACACCGGGGAGCTGTTTTTT.